Listed here are 26 T cell receptor beta chains from one sample, sequenced in a study of metastatic and nonmetastatic thyroid tumors. Patients had received no treatment of any kind before thyroid surgery. TCRdb re-analyzed the PCR reads using MiXCR. Found here are 9,000 or so clones, roughly 14% of them singletons; the top ten hold around 5.7%. Sequencing used blood. The receptor source for this set is a female donor with papillary thyroid cancer or a benign thyroid nodule (not recorded which). Some clones in this sample may be carry-over from other donors' samples.

This clone showed up many times. Since a much larger clone is just one base distant, this may be a read error. Other nucleotide sequences in the sample specify the same CDR3. The CDR3 sequence is CASSEWERAEAFF. CDR3 nucleotide sequence: TGTGCCAGCAGTGAATGGGAAAGGGCTGAAGCCTTCTTT. The chain carries TRBV2 and TRBJ1-1, with D unresolved. The CDR3 is 13 amino acids. Germline assignment: CDR1 SNHLY and CDR2 FYNNEI.

By frequency in the sample, this clone is medium-sized (0.01 to 0.1%). This chain links TRBV6-2 or TRBV6-3 with TRBJ1-5; the match to TRBD1 covers 7 bases. The ends lost 5 bases at V and 2 bases at J; junction bases unmatched: 6. This CDR3 is built from 15 residues. The V gene's germline CDR1 is MNHEY and CDR2 SVGEGT. CDR3 loop: CASSRPGGRNQPQHF. The CDR3 DNA follows: TGTGCCAGCAGTCGTCCAGGGGGTCGCAATCAGCCCCAGCATTTT.

Within the sample, this clone is medium-sized. The chain joins TRBV7-2 to TRBJ1-2, with D tentatively TRBD1 (6 bases). CDR1 is SGHTA and CDR2 is FQGNSA in the germline V gene. The ends were cut back, 0 bases at V and 6 bases at J, with 14 bases in the middle. The CDR3 length is 15 residues. The CDR3 loop reads CASSLASQGLDGYTF. CDR3 in DNA: TGTGCCAGCAGCTTAGCATCACAGGGTTTGGATGGCTACACCTTC.

Within the sample, this clone is medium-sized (0.01 to 0.1%). The chain combines TRBV7-9 with TRBJ1-2; no firm D call. Germline CDR1 and CDR2: SEHNR and FQNEAQ (reference sequence). Trimming cost V 5 bases and J 9 bases, with 13 bases left between them. This CDR3 is built from 12 residues. The CDR3 sequence: CASSPGPGSYTF. CDR3 DNA sequence: TGTGCCAGCAGCCCGGGTCCCGGGAGCTACACCTTC. The variable domain in full, completed from reference TRBV7-9 and TRBJ1-2, reads DTGVSQNPRHKITKRGQNVTFRCDPISEHNRLYWYRQTLGQGPEFLTYFQNEAQLEKSRLLSDRFSAERPKGSFSTLEIQRTEQGDSAMYLCASSPGPGSYTFGSGTRLTVV.

This clone is medium-sized. In nucleotides, the CDR3 is TGTGCCAGTGGGTGGCCACGACAGCGGGGGGGGCAGGCAGATACGCAGTATTTT. Protein product: CASGWPRQRGGQADTQYF. The rearrangement uses TRBV12-3 or TRBV12-4 and TRBJ2-3; 10 nucleotides line up with TRBD2. Losses at the gene ends were 9 bases for V and 4 bases for J; bases not matched to a gene: 19. The CDR3 loop spans 18 amino acids.

This clone counts as medium-sized. The chain is built from TRBV19 and TRBJ1-1; tentatively, D is TRBD1 (5 bases). Deletions cut 7 bases from V and 1 base from J, with 10 bases between. Germline loops: CDR1 LNHDA, CDR2 SQIVND (reference sequence). The CDR3 covers 13 residues. In nucleotides, the CDR3 is TGTGCCAGTAAACAGGCGGGGAACACTGAAGCTTTCTTT. This codes for CASKQAGNTEAFF.

The chain couples TRBV20-1 to TRBJ2-7, with D hard to call. The V and J ends lost 8 bases and 1 base respectively, with 15 bases between them. Germline V CDR1 and CDR2: DFQATT, SNEGSKA (reference sequence). The CDR3 contains 13 residues. The CDR3 protein is CSYLDMRSYEQYF. The CDR3 DNA follows: TGCAGTTACTTAGATATGAGATCCTACGAGCAGTACTTC.

This clone was detected ten times or more. The chain employs TRBV10-3 and TRBJ2-3; tentatively, D is TRBD1 (5 bases). The CDR3 covers 16 residues. The V and J ends lost 3 bases and 2 bases respectively, with 15 bases between them. Looked up from germline, CDR1 is ENHRY and CDR2 is SYGVKD. CDR3 region: CAISDSQGPSTDTQYF. The CDR3 region has the DNA TGTGCCATCAGTGACTCCCAGGGTCCTTCCACAGATACGCAGTATTTT.

In this sample, this clone turned up many times. The chain has TRBV9 and TRBJ2-3; TRBD2 agrees at 10 bases. Unmatched junction bases numbered 9, after V lost 0 bases and J lost 5 bases. The length of the CDR3 is 17 residues. CDR1 and CDR2 (germline): SGDLS, YYNGEE. DNA for the CDR3: TGTGCCAGCAGCGTAGGGCTCCTAGCGGGAGAGAGAGATACGCAGTATTTT. Protein sequence: CASSVGLLAGERDTQYF.

By sample share, this clone is medium-sized. The rearrangement joins TRBV7-6 to TRBJ2-6; D is unclear. CDR3 length: 15 amino acids. V lost 2 bases, J lost 1 base, and 6 bases lay in between. Germline CDR1 and CDR2: SGHVS and FNYEAQ. This CDR3 reads CASSLIGSGANVLTF. As DNA, the CDR3 is TGTGCCAGCAGCTTAATAGGGTCTGGGGCCAACGTCCTGACTTTC.

This clone was observed many times. A much bigger clone sits one base away, suggesting this may be a read error. This sample also contains other DNA sequences that code for the same CDR3. The chain couples TRBV6-1 to TRBJ2-7, with 7 bases fitting TRBD2. Germline CDR1 is MNHNS and CDR2 is SASEGT. The CDR3 is 14 residues long. V shed 8 bases, J shed 3 bases, and the junction held 10 bases outside the gene matches. CDR3 sequence: CASAFGTGGYEQYF. CDR3 nucleotide sequence: TGTGCCAGCGCATTCGGGACGGGGGGCTACGAGCAGTACTTC.

This clone is deemed medium-sized. V usage is TRBV11-2 and J usage is TRBJ2-7; maybe TRBD2 (5 bases). This CDR3 contains 16 residues. The V end was cut by 0 bases, the J end by 3 bases, with 15 bases between. Per the germline V gene, CDR1 is SGHAT and CDR2 is FQNNGV. CDR3 sequence reads: CASSLERARTVYEQYF. The CDR3 coding sequence is TGTGCCAGCAGCTTAGAGCGGGCCAGAACCGTCTACGAGCAGTACTTC.

The J gene is TRBJ1-1, the V gene TRBV19; 7 bases align to TRBD1. Germline V gene sequence: CDR1 LNHDA, CDR2 SQIVND (reference sequence). The CDR3 loop spans 16 amino acids. The V and J ends lost 5 bases and 5 bases, in that order; junction bases with no gene match: 14. CDR3: CASSPFDGQGETEAFF. DNA for the CDR3: TGTGCCAGTAGTCCGTTCGATGGGCAGGGGGAGACTGAAGCTTTCTTT.

The rearrangement uses TRBV7-2 and TRBJ2-5; a weak D match, TRBD2 (6 bases). Germline CDR1 is SGHTA and CDR2 is FQGNSA. V lost 6 bases, J lost 5 bases, and 13 bases lay in between. The CDR3 runs 13 residues. The CDR3 sequence: CASRQGAGETQYF. As DNA, the CDR3 is TGTGCCAGCAGGCAAGGAGCGGGCGAGACCCAGTACTTC.

The chain has TRBV6-1 and TRBJ2-7, with D perhaps assigned TRBD1 or TRBD2 (5 bases each). From germline, CDR1 is MNHNS and CDR2 SASEGT. V dropped 5 bases and J dropped 2 bases, with 10 bases sitting between them. The CDR3 consists of 13 residues. The CDR3 bases are TGTGCCAGCAGTTGGGACGGTACCTACGAGCAGTACTTC. It encodes CASSWDGTYEQYF.

This clone is labeled as medium-sized. V usage is TRBV11-2 and J usage is TRBJ2-1; D not certain. Trimming removed 5 bases from V and 10 bases from J, with 15 bases in between. The CDR3 runs 13 residues. Germline V gene sequence: CDR1 SGHAT, CDR2 FQNNGV. The CDR3 is CASSHSSIGEQFF. Written as DNA, the CDR3 is TGTGCCAGCAGCCACTCCAGCATTGGGGAGCAGTTCTTC. Based on the CDR3 plus reference TRBV11-2 and TRBJ2-1, the full variable domain is EAGVAQSPRYKIIEKRQSVAFWCNPISGHATLYWYQQILGQGPKLLIQFQNNGVVDDSQLPKDRFSAERLKGVDSTLKIQPAKLEDSAVYLCASSHSSIGEQFFGPGTRLTVL.

With respect to this clone: A read error may account for a junction end that differs from germline. This sequence joins TRBV5-6 and TRBJ2-1; possible D gene TRBD1, 5 bases. Germline loops: CDR1 SGHDT, CDR2 YYEEEE. CDR3 size: 16 residues. The CDR3 is CASSALMDTGYNEQFF. In nucleotides, the CDR3 is TGTGCCAGCAGCGCCCTGATGGACACGGGCTACAACGAGCAGTTCTTC.

By share, this clone counts as medium-sized (0.01 to 0.1%). V gene TRBV28 combines with J gene TRBJ2-1, with unresolved D. V was clipped by 5 bases and J by 8 bases, with 7 bases between them. The CDR3 consists of 11 residues. Germline-derived CDR1 and CDR2 are MDHEN and SYDVKM. The CDR3, as DNA: TGTGCCAGCAGTAGATCATATGAGCAGTTCTTC. Protein sequence: CASSRSYEQFF. The entire variable domain, with the rest obtained from reference TRBV28 and TRBJ2-1, is as follows: DVKVTQSSRYLVKRTGEKVFLECVQDMDHENMFWYRQDPGLGLRLIYFSYDVKMKEKGDIPEGYSVSREKKERFSLILESASTNQTSMYLCASSRSYEQFFGPGTRLTVL.

In this sample, this clone turned up a few times. The chain carries TRBV28 and TRBJ1-2; possibly TRBD1 for D (5 bases). Between the trimmed V and J ends, which lost 4 bases and 4 bases, there was a span of 16 bases. The germline V gene encodes CDR1 MDHEN and CDR2 SYDVKM. The CDR3 is 15 residues long. CDR3 sequence (DNA): TGTGCCAGCAGTTCCCCGGGGCTAAGTGGCTATGGCTACACCTTC. Its translation: CASSSPGLSGYGYTF.

This clone was recorded at least ten times. This may be a read error: a much more frequent sequence differs by one nucleotide. CDR3 DNA: TGTGCCAGCAGTTTTGGGGACTCACAAGGGACCCAGTACTTC. Residues: CASSFGDSQGTQYF. The chain couples TRBV28 to TRBJ2-5; tentative D call: TRBD2 (6 bases). CDR3 length equals 14 residues. Germline assignment: CDR1 MDHEN and CDR2 SYDVKM.

The chain uses TRBV13 and TRBJ1-5; D unresolved. Trimming stripped 0 bases from V and 4 bases from J, with 7 bases between. CDR3 length equals 14 residues. Germline V lookup: CDR1 PRHDT, CDR2 FYEKMQ (reference sequence). CDR3 in amino acids: CASSLGAVNQPQHF. CDR3 nucleotides: TGTGCCAGCAGCTTAGGTGCCGTGAATCAGCCCCAGCATTTT.

In this sample, this clone turned up a few times. The genes are TRBV9 and TRBJ2-7, with D perhaps TRBD1 (5 bases). The CDR3 runs 11 residues. Per germline, CDR1 SGDLS and CDR2 YYNGEE. The V end was cut by 4 bases, the J end by 4 bases, with 6 bases between. For the CDR3, the DNA is TGTGCCAGCAGCTCAGGGTACGAGCAGTACTTC. As protein: CASSSGYEQYF. Complete variable domain (other parts from reference TRBV9 and TRBJ2-7): DSGVTQTPKHLITATGQRVTLRCSPRSGDLSVYWYQQSLDQGLQFLIQYYNGEERAKGNILERFSAQQFPDLHSELNLSSLELGDSALYFCASSSGYEQYFGPGTRLTVT.

This clone was detected a few times. The chain's CDR3 is CASSHRGTPPYEQYF. CDR3 nucleotide sequence: TGTGCCAGCAGTCATAGGGGGACCCCGCCTTACGAGCAGTACTTC. The chain joins TRBV6-1 to TRBJ2-7; tentative D call: TRBD1 (6 bases). The CDR3 is made up of 15 amino acids. Germline V lookup: CDR1 MNHNS, CDR2 SASEGT. V gave up 5 bases and J gave up 4 bases, with 18 bases separating them.

This clone has ten or more counts. Other nucleotide sequences in the sample specify the same CDR3. This sequence joins TRBV18 and TRBJ1-2; 7 bases are a match to TRBD1. Germline V lookup: CDR1 KGHSH, CDR2 LQKENI. After removal of 3 bases from V and 0 bases from J, the junction contained 16 bases not matched to a gene. This CDR3 comprises 19 residues. In DNA form, the CDR3 reads TGTGCCAGCTCACCCCAAGGGGACTTAAACAGGGGAGCTAACTATGGCTACACCTTC. Protein sequence: CASSPQGDLNRGANYGYTF.

The chain employs TRBV11-1 and TRBJ1-2; D uncertain. Germline-derived CDR1 and CDR2 are SGHAT and FQDESV (reference sequence). V was trimmed by 5 bases and J by 8 bases, leaving 24 bases between them. The CDR3 extends over 16 amino acids. CDR3: CASSPLSGSDLGGYTF. The CDR3 coding sequence is TGTGCCAGCAGCCCCTTGAGTGGCTCGGATTTAGGCGGCTACACCTTC.

This clone occurred a few times. This chain joins TRBV19 and TRBJ1-2; no clear D. V was shortened by 4 bases and J by 1 base, with 4 bases between the two germline ends. Looked up from germline, CDR1 is LNHDA and CDR2 is SQIVND (reference sequence). CDR3 length: 12 residues. In DNA, the CDR3 is TGTGCCAGTAGTAACGGTAACTATGGCTACACCTTC. This translates into CASSNGNYGYTF.